These 10 T cell receptor beta chains originate from one sample sequenced in a study of CD8+CD57+ T cells in acquired aplastic anemia. TCR beta VDJ combinations and CDR3 sequences were profiled from genomic DNA. TCRdb used MiXCR to reprocess the reads, holding one entry per CDR3 protein. The data hold a few hundred thousand distinct CDR3 sequences, with around 60% observed a single time. Sequencing was done on a sample of sorted CD4+, CD8+, or CD8+CD57+ T cells (not recorded which) from PBMCs. Every receptor here comes from a human donor in good health.

Comments on this clonotype: Given a much more abundant clone one base away, this may be a read error. The chain has TRBV6-6 and TRBJ2-7; D is undetermined. Trimming cost V 11 bases and J 2 bases, with 13 bases left between them. Germline V gene lookup returns CDR1 MNHNY and CDR2 SVGAGI (reference sequence). The CDR3 is made up of 12 amino acids. CDR3 sequence reads: CAVEVEPYEQYF. CDR3 in DNA: TGTGCCGTTGAGGTGGAGCCCTACGAGCAGTACTTC.

The chain combines TRBV5-1 with TRBJ2-5; 9 bases line up with TRBD1. The V segment lost 4 bases and the J segment 3 bases; nucleotides outside the gene matches: 7. The germline CDR1 and CDR2 sequences are SGHRS and YFSETQ. This CDR3 region has 15 residues. CDR3 sequence: CASSPGDREKETQYF. The CDR3 DNA reads as TGCGCCAGCAGCCCAGGGGACAGGGAAAAAGAGACCCAGTACTTC.

The CDR3 DNA reads TGTGCCACCAGCTATCGACAGGGTGGCAATTCACCCCTCCACTTT. It codes for CATSYRQGGNSPLHF. This sequence joins TRBV15 and TRBJ1-6; 7 bases fit TRBD1. V gave up 5 bases and J gave up 7 bases; unmatched junction bases: 8. The CDR3 extends over 15 amino acids. Germline lookup yields CDR1 LNHNV and CDR2 YYDKDF (reference sequence).

V and J are TRBV20-1 and TRBJ2-7; no firm D call. Trimming removed 6 bases from V and 3 bases from J, with 12 bases in between. This CDR3 spans 12 amino acids. CDR1 DFQATT and CDR2 SNEGSKA come from the germline V gene (reference sequence). The CDR3 sequence: CSARSHNYEQYF. The CDR3 nucleotides are TGCAGTGCCCGGTCCCACAACTACGAGCAGTACTTC.

This clonotype was observed many times. V usage is TRBV27 and J usage is TRBJ2-5; D gene ambiguous. Germline loops: CDR1 MNHEY, CDR2 SMNVEV (reference sequence). The germline V and J ends were trimmed by 6 bases and 5 bases, with 7 bases remaining between them. The CDR3 covers 11 residues. In DNA form, the CDR3 reads TGTGCCAGCAGCCCTGGGGAGACCCAGTACTTC. Amino acids: CASSPGETQYF.

The rearrangement joins TRBV20-1 to TRBJ2-5; D gene ambiguous. Per the germline V gene, CDR1 is DFQATT and CDR2 is SNEGSKA (reference sequence). With 1 base removed from V and 5 bases from J, the gap between germline ends came to 17 bases. CDR3 length equals 15 residues. CDR3 region: CSARAPPELEETQYF. For the CDR3, the DNA is TGCAGTGCTAGAGCCCCTCCGGAGTTGGAGGAGACCCAGTACTTC.

The chain carries TRBV19 and TRBJ2-1, with TRBD1 identical over 9 bases. Germline-derived CDR1 and CDR2 are LNHDA and SQIVND (reference sequence). Losses at the gene ends were 2 bases for V and 9 bases for J; bases not matched to a gene: 2. The CDR3 covers 13 residues. The CDR3 protein is CASSITGGAEQFF. The DNA of the CDR3 is TGTGCCAGTAGTATAACAGGGGGCGCTGAGCAGTTCTTC.

J is TRBJ2-7 and V is TRBV20-1; 12 bases fit TRBD2. The CDR3 spans 16 residues. J was trimmed by 5 bases and V by 0 bases; bases with no gene match: 8. Germline CDR1 and CDR2: DFQATT and SNEGSKA (reference sequence). The CDR3 DNA follows: TGCAGTGCTAGAGATGTACTAGCGGGAGGATGGAACGAGCAGTACTTC. Translation gives CSARDVLAGGWNEQYF.

V and J are TRBV2 and TRBJ2-5, with D tentatively TRBD1 or TRBD2 (5 bases each). V was pared by 8 bases and J by 5 bases, with 15 bases between. The CDR3 has 13 residues. Germline V gives CDR1 SNHLY, CDR2 FYNNEI. The CDR3 spells CASGAGVVETQYF. The CDR3 DNA sequence: TGTGCCAGCGGGGCCGGGGTAGTGGAGACCCAGTACTTC.

The rearrangement links TRBV28 to TRBJ2-7, with 9 bases lining up with TRBD1. V lost 7 bases to trimming and J lost 7 bases; unmatched junction nucleotides: 8. There are 13 residues in the CDR3. The V gene's germline CDR1 is MDHEN and CDR2 SYDVKM. The DNA of the CDR3 is TGTGCCAGCAACATGGGGACAGGGTTAGAGCAGTACTTC. Translating it yields CASNMGTGLEQYF.